A selection of T cell receptor beta chains follows, all from one sample in a study of brain T cells in children with intractable seizures. Profiling relied on immunoSEQ multiplex PCR, and the TCRdb table lists in-frame clones only, not all of them. The repertoire holds around 100,000 clones, approximately 94% seen once, with 3.5% to 4% in the top ten. The sample here was peripheral blood, taken at surgery. The source of these receptors is a boy under two years old with hemimegalencephaly and intractable seizures. CDR3s include the opening cysteine and the closing phenylalanine or tryptophan. D genes are given only for firm matches. Clone size is not always given. Where it is, it says once, few, many or a class for expanded clones.

clone size: NA; J gene: TRBJ1-4; V gene: TRBV28; D gene: NA; CDR3 DNA: TGTGCCAGCAGTTTTGAGGGGTTTAATGAAAAACTGTTTTTT; CDR3 protein: CASSFEGFNEKLFF
clone size: NA; J gene: TRBJ2-7; V gene: TRBV12-3/TRBV12-4; D gene: NA; CDR3 DNA: TGTGCCAGCAGTTTAGAGAGGGGGGAGCAGTACTTC; CDR3 protein: CASSLERGEQYF
clone size: NA; J gene: TRBJ2-2; V gene: TRBV6-6; D gene: NA; CDR3 DNA: TGTGCCACCCAAAAGGGTCGCAACACCGGGGAGCTGTTTTTT; CDR3 protein: CATQKGRNTGELFF
clone size: NA; J gene: TRBJ2-7; V gene: TRBV10-2; D gene: NA; CDR3 DNA: TGCGCCAGCAGGGGGGACATACCCTACGAGCAGTACTTC; CDR3 protein: CASRGDIPYEQYF
clone size: NA; J gene: TRBJ2-1; V gene: TRBV7-9; D gene: TRBD2; CDR3 DNA: TGTGCCAGCAGGGCCTCTGGCGGGGGAACCTACAATGAGCAGTTCTTC; CDR3 protein: CASRASGGGTYNEQFF
clone size: NA; J gene: TRBJ2-1; V gene: TRBV5-1; D gene: TRBD2; CDR3 DNA: TGCGCCAGCAGCTTGGAGCGGCTTAGCGGGAGGCTAGGAAATGAGCAGTTCTTC; CDR3 protein: CASSLERLSGRLGNEQFF
clone size: NA; J gene: TRBJ2-1; V gene: TRBV6-2/TRBV6-3; D gene: TRBD2; CDR3 DNA: TGTGCCAGCAGTTCGGCTAGCGGGGGGGGGAACAATGAGCAGTTCTTC; CDR3 protein: CASSSASGGGNNEQFF
clone size: NA; J gene: TRBJ2-3; V gene: TRBV29-1; D gene: TRBD2; CDR3 DNA: TGCAGCGCGGAGCGGGAGCCAGATACGCAGTATTTT; CDR3 protein: CSAEREPDTQYF
clone size: NA; J gene: TRBJ2-3; V gene: TRBV7-2; D gene: TRBD2; CDR3 DNA: TGTGCCAGCAGCTCCACACCCGGCGGGGGGAATACGCAGTATTTT; CDR3 protein: CASSSTPGGGNTQYF
clone size: few; J gene: TRBJ1-1; V gene: TRBV24-1; D gene: NA; CDR3 DNA: TGTGCCACCAGTGATTCAGGGCGGGGGGACACTGAAGCTTTCTTT; CDR3 protein: CATSDSGRGDTEAFF
clone size: NA; J gene: TRBJ2-3; V gene: TRBV4-1; D gene: NA; CDR3 DNA: TGCGCCAGCAGTCACTCCCGGGACACCATTCGCACAGATACGCAGTATTTT; CDR3 protein: CASSHSRDTIRTDTQYF
clone size: NA; J gene: TRBJ1-4; V gene: TRBV6-1; D gene: TRBD1; CDR3 DNA: TGTGCCAGCAGTGAAGGGACAGGACTCGAAAAACTGTTTTTT; CDR3 protein: CASSEGTGLEKLFF
clone size: NA; J gene: TRBJ2-3; V gene: TRBV6-2/TRBV6-3; D gene: TRBD2; CDR3 DNA: TGTGCCAGCAGTTCGCTAGCGGGAGTCCCGGATACGCAGTATTTT; CDR3 protein: CASSSLAGVPDTQYF
clone size: NA; J gene: TRBJ2-3; V gene: TRBV5-1; D gene: TRBD2; CDR3 DNA: TGCGCCAGCAGCTGGGGACTAGCGAGTACCACAGATACGCAGTATTTT; CDR3 protein: CASSWGLASTTDTQYF
clone size: NA; J gene: TRBJ1-2; V gene: TRBV5-5; D gene: TRBD1; CDR3 DNA: TGTGCCAGCAGCTTTTATGACAGGGGTAACTATGGCTACACCTTC; CDR3 protein: CASSFYDRGNYGYTF
clone size: NA; J gene: TRBJ1-2; V gene: TRBV12-3/TRBV12-4; D gene: NA; CDR3 DNA: TGTGCCAGCAGTGGATTCGCCTATGGCTACACCTTC; CDR3 protein: CASSGFAYGYTF
clone size: NA; J gene: TRBJ2-1; V gene: TRBV28; D gene: NA; CDR3 DNA: TGTGCCAGCAGTTCCCCTCGAGAGTCGCAGTCCTACAATGAGCAGTTCTTC; CDR3 protein: CASSSPRESQSYNEQFF
clone size: NA; J gene: TRBJ2-7; V gene: TRBV27; D gene: TRBD1; CDR3 DNA: TGTGCCAGCAGACGACAGGGCGCTCTCTACGAGCAGTACTTC; CDR3 protein: CASRRQGALYEQYF
clone size: NA; J gene: TRBJ2-1; V gene: TRBV9; D gene: TRBD2; CDR3 DNA: TGTGCCAGCAGCGTAGCACTAGCGGGAGGACGGGGCTCCTACAATGAGCAGTTCTTC; CDR3 protein: CASSVALAGGRGSYNEQFF
clone size: NA; J gene: TRBJ2-2; V gene: TRBV11-2; D gene: NA; CDR3 DNA: TGTGCCAGCAGGGTGACAGGGAACACCGGGGAGCTGTTTTTT; CDR3 protein: CASRVTGNTGELFF
clone size: NA; J gene: TRBJ1-5; V gene: TRBV12-2; D gene: NA; CDR3 DNA: TGTGCAAGTCGCTTAGTCGGGCGTCCGTCCCAGCATTTT; CDR3 protein: CASRLVGRPSQHF
clone size: once; J gene: TRBJ2-5; V gene: TRBV3-1/TRBV3-2; D gene: TRBD2; CDR3 DNA: TGTGCCAGCAGCAAACTAGCGGGAGCGGGGGGAGAGACCCAGTACTTC; CDR3 protein: CASSKLAGAGGETQYF
clone size: NA; J gene: TRBJ1-5; V gene: TRBV19; D gene: TRBD1; CDR3 DNA: TGTGCCAGTAGTATAGCGGGAGGGGGCTCAAGCAATCAGCCCCAGCATTTT; CDR3 protein: CASSIAGGGSSNQPQHF
clone size: NA; J gene: TRBJ1-1; V gene: TRBV7-2; D gene: TRBD1; CDR3 DNA: TGTGCCAGCAGCTTCTTGGGGACAGATGCTTTCTTT; CDR3 protein: CASSFLGTDAFF
clone size: NA; J gene: TRBJ2-7; V gene: TRBV7-3; D gene: TRBD2; CDR3 DNA: TGTGCCAGCAGCTTAAGACTAGCGGGACCTTACGAGCAGTACTTC; CDR3 protein: CASSLRLAGPYEQYF
clone size: NA; J gene: TRBJ2-2; V gene: TRBV9; D gene: TRBD2; CDR3 DNA: TGTGCCAGCAGCGTGGGGACTAGCGGATACACCGGGGAGCTGTTTTTT; CDR3 protein: CASSVGTSGYTGELFF
clone size: NA; J gene: TRBJ2-1; V gene: TRBV10-2; D gene: TRBD2; CDR3 DNA: TGCGCCGCGCGGACTAGCGGGCACAACAATGAGCAGTTCTTC; CDR3 protein: CAARTSGHNNEQFF
clone size: NA; J gene: TRBJ2-1; V gene: TRBV6-5; D gene: NA; CDR3 DNA: TGTGCCAGCAGTTACTCGACTAGCTCCTACAATGAGCAGTTCTTC; CDR3 protein: CASSYSTSSYNEQFF
clone size: NA; J gene: TRBJ2-5; V gene: TRBV12-3/TRBV12-4; D gene: NA; CDR3 DNA: TGTGCCAGCAGTTTTGGGCGCCGAGAGACCCAGTACTTC; CDR3 protein: CASSFGRRETQYF
clone size: NA; J gene: TRBJ2-1; V gene: TRBV16; D gene: NA; CDR3 DNA: TGTGCCCGTTCGGCAGGGTATTACAATGAGCAGTTCTTC; CDR3 protein: CARSAGYYNEQFF
clone size: NA; J gene: TRBJ2-1; V gene: TRBV11-2; D gene: NA; CDR3 DNA: TGTGCCAGCAGCCCCCGACTAGTGGTCGATGAGCAGTTCTTC; CDR3 protein: CASSPRLVVDEQFF
clone size: NA; J gene: TRBJ1-1; V gene: TRBV29-1; D gene: NA; CDR3 DNA: TGCAGCGTTCGTGGGTGGAGGATCACTGAAGCTTTCTTT; CDR3 protein: CSVRGWRITEAFF
clone size: NA; J gene: TRBJ1-1; V gene: TRBV9; D gene: NA; CDR3 DNA: TGTGCCAGCAGCCCGGATCTTGGTGAAGCTTTCTTT; CDR3 protein: CASSPDLGEAFF
clone size: NA; J gene: TRBJ2-7; V gene: TRBV3-1/TRBV3-2; D gene: TRBD2; CDR3 DNA: TGTGCCAGCAGCCTCGGGACCGGGACTAGCGGGAGCCAGCAGTACTTC; CDR3 protein: CASSLGTGTSGSQQYF
clone size: NA; J gene: TRBJ2-1; V gene: TRBV12-3/TRBV12-4; D gene: NA; CDR3 DNA: TGTGCCAGCAGTCTGAGACTAAAGGGGCAGTTCTTC; CDR3 protein: CASSLRLKGQFF